The entry below describes one TCR beta chain. What it binds is not known. This entry belongs to a study of Ad26.COV2.S vaccination and SARS-CoV-2 variants. Whole-study context: Intramuscular Ad26.COV2.S at 5x10^10 or 1x10^11 viral particles. Study observations and caveats: Responses of T cells in total may have been underestimated by the TCR breadth and depth analyses. With respect to non-spike TCR breadth, vaccine and placebo recipients were similar.

Trimming at V came to 8 bases and at J to 3 bases, leaving 7 bases not matched to a gene. The germline CDR1 and CDR2 sequences are SGHTA and FQGNSA. This CDR3 has 13 residues. Data came from immunoSEQ multiplex PCR; TCRdb stores just in-frame clones and leaves some out. The sample shows some 390,000 clones, 89% of them seen only once. Treatment here: around 19 received Ad26.COV2.S at low or high dose, single or two shots; a few received placebo; per-sample allocation not given. Vaccine and placebo recipients were sampled on day 63 after the first injection. Boston hosted the donor, who was an adult aged 18-55 years.

V and J are TRBV7-2 and TRBJ2-7; 7 nucleotides line up with TRBD2. The sequence derives from a person aged 18 to 65 who received the Ad26.COV2.S COVID-19 vaccine or a placebo. The sample here was peripheral blood, taken in a trial of Ad26.COV2.S vaccine versus placebo. The CDR3 nucleotides read TGTGCCAGCGAAGGCGGCGGGAGCTACGAGCAGTACTTC. This translates into CASEGGGSYEQYF.